This T cell receptor beta chain was recovered during a study of OX40 agonist ivuxolimab in advanced cancers. On the study more broadly: In this trial design, patients received ivuxolimab intravenously at 0.01 to 10 mg/kg every 2 weeks. Aged roughly 20 to 79 with a mean of about 60 years, they were under 85% male.

CDR1 and CDR2 (germline): MDHEN, SYDVKM. The V gene lost 6 bases and the J gene lost 5 bases, with 20 bases spanning the gap. CDR3 size: 15 residues. Patients who had autoimmune disease history or got systemic immunosuppression were left out. Repertoires were generated with immunoSEQ multiplex PCR, while TCRdb's copy carries only in-frame clones and drops some. The data hold fewer than 80,000 clones, with approximately 83% observed a single time. The receptor comes from an adult with an advanced solid tumor such as melanoma, head and neck, liver or kidney cancer. The sequencing here drew on CD4+ or CD8+ T cells sorted from blood, taken in a trial of the OX40 agonist ivuxolimab. The chain carries TRBV28 and TRBJ2-7, with D perhaps matching TRBD1 or TRBD2 (5 bases each). DNA for the CDR3: TGTGCCAGCAGCAAGCAGGGAGTAGCGTCCCACGAGCAGTACTTC. It encodes CASSKQGVASHEQYF.